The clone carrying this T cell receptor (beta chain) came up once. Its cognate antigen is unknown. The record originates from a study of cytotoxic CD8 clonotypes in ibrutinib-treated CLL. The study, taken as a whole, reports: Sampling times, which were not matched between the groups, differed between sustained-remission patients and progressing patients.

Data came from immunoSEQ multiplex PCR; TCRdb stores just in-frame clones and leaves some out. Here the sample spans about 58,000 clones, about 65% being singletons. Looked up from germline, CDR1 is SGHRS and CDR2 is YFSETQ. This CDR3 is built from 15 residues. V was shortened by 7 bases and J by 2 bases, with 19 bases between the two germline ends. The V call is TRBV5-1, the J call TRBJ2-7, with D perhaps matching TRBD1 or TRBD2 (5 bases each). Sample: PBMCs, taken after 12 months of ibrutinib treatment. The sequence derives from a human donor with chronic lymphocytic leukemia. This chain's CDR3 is CASSSSGRPPYEQYF. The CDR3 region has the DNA TGCGCCAGCTCCTCCTCGGGGCGACCACCCTACGAGCAGTACTTC.